This TCR beta chain was found in a study of Tregs in tolerant kidney transplant recipients. V lost 0 bases and J 2 bases, leaving 12 bases between the germline ends. The CDR3 covers 15 residues. CDR1 and CDR2 (germline): SGDLS, YYNGEE. The data were produced by immunoSEQ multiplex PCR, yet TCRdb's version contains in-frame clones alone and is incomplete. The top ten hold over 3.5% of the sample, which has some 88,000 clones, around nine tenths seen once. A note on this clone: Its antigen remains unknown.

Study observations and caveats: Biological reproducibility was not directly addressed in this study. Few patients were studied, so findings need validation in larger groups.

Unstimulated Tregs (CD4+CD25+CD127-) and CD4+CD25- non-Tregs were sorted from PBMCs. What was sequenced was CD8+ T cells from blood. The V call is TRBV9, the J call TRBJ2-7; maybe TRBD2 (5 bases). This clonotype was sampled from a human donor in good health. The CDR3 sequence: CASSVGLAPAYEQYF. For the CDR3, the DNA is TGTGCCAGCAGCGTAGGTTTAGCGCCTGCCTACGAGCAGTACTTC.